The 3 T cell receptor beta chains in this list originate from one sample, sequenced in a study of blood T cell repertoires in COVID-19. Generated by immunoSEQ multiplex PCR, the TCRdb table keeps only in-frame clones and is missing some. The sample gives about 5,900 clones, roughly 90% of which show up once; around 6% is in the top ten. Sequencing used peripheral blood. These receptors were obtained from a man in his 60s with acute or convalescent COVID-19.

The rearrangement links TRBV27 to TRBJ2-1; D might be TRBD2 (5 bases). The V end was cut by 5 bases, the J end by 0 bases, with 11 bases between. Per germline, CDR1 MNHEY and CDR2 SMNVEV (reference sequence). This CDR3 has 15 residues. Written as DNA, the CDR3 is TGTGCCAGCAGTCAGGACTGGGACTCCTACAATGAGCAGTTCTTC. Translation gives CASSQDWDSYNEQFF.

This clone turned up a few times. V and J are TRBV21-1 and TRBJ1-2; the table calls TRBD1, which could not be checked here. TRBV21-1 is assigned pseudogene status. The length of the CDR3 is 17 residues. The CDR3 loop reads CASSKEVVGTPLGGYTF. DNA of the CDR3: TGTGCCAGCAGCAAAGAGGTCGTGGGCACCCCGCTGGGTGGCTACACCTTC.

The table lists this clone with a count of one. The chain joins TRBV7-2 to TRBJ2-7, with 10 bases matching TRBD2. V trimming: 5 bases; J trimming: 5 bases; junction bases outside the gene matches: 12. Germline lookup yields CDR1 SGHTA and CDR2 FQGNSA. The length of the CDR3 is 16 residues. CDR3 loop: CASSPRLAGVVHEQYF. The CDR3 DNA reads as TGTGCCAGCAGCCCCAGGCTAGCGGGAGTTGTCCACGAGCAGTACTTC.